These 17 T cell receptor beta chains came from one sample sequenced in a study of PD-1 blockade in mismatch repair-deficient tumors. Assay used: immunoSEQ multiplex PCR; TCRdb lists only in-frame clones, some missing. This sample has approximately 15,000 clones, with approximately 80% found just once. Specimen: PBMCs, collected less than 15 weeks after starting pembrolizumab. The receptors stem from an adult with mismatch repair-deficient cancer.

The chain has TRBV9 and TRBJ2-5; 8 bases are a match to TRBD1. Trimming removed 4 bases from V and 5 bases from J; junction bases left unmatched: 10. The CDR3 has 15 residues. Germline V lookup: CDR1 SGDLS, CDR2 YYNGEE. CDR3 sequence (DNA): TGTGCCAGCAGCAGAGGACAGGGTAGTTGGGAGACCCAGTACTTC. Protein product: CASSRGQGSWETQYF. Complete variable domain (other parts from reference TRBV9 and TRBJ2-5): DSGVTQTPKHLITATGQRVTLRCSPRSGDLSVYWYQQSLDQGLQFLIQYYNGEERAKGNILERFSAQQFPDLHSELNLSSLELGDSALYFCASSRGQGSWETQYFGPGTRLLVL.

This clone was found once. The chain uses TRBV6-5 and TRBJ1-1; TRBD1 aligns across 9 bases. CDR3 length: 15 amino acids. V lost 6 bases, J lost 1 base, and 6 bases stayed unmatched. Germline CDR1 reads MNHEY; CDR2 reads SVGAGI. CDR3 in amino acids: CASSYRGLRNTEAFF. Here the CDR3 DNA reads TGTGCCAGCAGCTACAGGGGGCTGAGGAACACTGAAGCTTTCTTT.

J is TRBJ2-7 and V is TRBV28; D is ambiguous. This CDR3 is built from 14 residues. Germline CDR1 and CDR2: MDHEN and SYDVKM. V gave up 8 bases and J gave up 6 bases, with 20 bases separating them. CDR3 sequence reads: CASSTSNYGREQYF. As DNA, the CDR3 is TGTGCCAGCTCAACTTCGAATTACGGTCGCGAGCAGTACTTC.

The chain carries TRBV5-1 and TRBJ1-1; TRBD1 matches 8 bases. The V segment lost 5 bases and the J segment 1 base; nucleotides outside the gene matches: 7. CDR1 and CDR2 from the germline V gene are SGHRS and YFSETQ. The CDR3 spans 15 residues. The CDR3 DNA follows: TGCGCCAGCAGACTGACAGGGGCCCGGAACACTGAAGCTTTCTTT. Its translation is CASRLTGARNTEAFF.

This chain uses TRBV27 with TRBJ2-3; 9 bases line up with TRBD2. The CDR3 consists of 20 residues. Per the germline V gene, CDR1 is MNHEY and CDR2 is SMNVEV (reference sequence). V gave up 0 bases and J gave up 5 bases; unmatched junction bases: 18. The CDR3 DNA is TGTGCCAGCAGTTTATCTCCCCCGGGGGTAGCGGGAGTTTTGGGAGATACGCAGTATTTT. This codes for CASSLSPPGVAGVLGDTQYF.

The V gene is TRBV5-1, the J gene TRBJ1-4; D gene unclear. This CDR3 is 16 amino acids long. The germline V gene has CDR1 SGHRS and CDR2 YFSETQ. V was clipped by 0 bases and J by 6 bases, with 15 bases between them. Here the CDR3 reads CASSLAVAQVDEKLFF. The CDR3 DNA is TGCGCCAGCAGCTTGGCCGTCGCCCAGGTGGATGAAAAACTGTTTTTT. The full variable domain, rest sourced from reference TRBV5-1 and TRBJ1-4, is KAGVTQTPRYLIKTRGQQVTLSCSPISGHRSVSWYQQTPGQGLQFLFEYFSETQRNKGNFPGRFSGRQFSNSRSEMNVSTLELGDSALYLCASSLAVAQVDEKLFFGSGTQLSVL.

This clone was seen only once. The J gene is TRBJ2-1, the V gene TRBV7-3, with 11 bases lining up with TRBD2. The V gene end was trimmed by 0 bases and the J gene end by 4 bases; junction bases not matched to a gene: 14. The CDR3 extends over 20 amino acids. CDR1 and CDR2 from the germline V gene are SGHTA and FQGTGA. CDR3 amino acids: CASSLTGHRIAGGLYNEQFF. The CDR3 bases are TGTGCCAGCAGCTTAACAGGACACCGGATAGCGGGAGGGCTATACAATGAGCAGTTCTTC. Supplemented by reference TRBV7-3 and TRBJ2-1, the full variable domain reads GAGVSQTPSNKVTEKGKYVELRCDPISGHTALYWYRQSLGQGPEFLIYFQGTGAADDSGLPNDRFFAVRPEGSVSTLKIQRTERGDSAVYLCASSLTGHRIAGGLYNEQFFGPGTRLTVL.

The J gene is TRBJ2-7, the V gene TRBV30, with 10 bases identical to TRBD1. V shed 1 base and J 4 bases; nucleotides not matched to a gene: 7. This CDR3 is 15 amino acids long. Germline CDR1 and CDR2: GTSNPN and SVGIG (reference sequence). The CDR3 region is CAWSAPGQGRYEQYF. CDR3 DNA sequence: TGTGCCTGGAGTGCCCCGGGACAGGGGAGATACGAGCAGTACTTC.

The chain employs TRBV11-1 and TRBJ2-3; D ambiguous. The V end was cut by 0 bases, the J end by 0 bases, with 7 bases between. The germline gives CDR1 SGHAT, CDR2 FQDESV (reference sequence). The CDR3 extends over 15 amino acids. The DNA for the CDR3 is TGTGCCAGCAGCTTAGCCCGGCGGAGCACAGATACGCAGTATTTT. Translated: CASSLARRSTDTQYF.

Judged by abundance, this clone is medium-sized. CDR3 sequence (DNA): TGTGCCAGCAGCCCAACGGGAATCCTCTCCTACAATGAGCAGTTCTTC. Its translation: CASSPTGILSYNEQFF. V and J are TRBV7-9 and TRBJ2-1, with D maybe TRBD2 (5 bases). This CDR3 contains 16 residues. Germline-derived CDR1 and CDR2 are SEHNR and FQNEAQ (reference sequence). Trimming removed 5 bases from V and 0 bases from J, with 14 bases in between. Full variable domain (rest looked up from reference TRBV7-9 and TRBJ2-1): DTGVSQNPRHKITKRGQNVTFRCDPISEHNRLYWYRQTLGQGPEFLTYFQNEAQLEKSRLLSDRFSAERPKGSFSTLEIQRTEQGDSAMYLCASSPTGILSYNEQFFGPGTRLTVL.

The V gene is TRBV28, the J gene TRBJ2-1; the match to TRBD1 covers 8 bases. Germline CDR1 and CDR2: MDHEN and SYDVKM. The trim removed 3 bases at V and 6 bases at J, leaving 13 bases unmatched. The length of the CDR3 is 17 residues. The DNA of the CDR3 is TGTGCCAGCAGTTTTAAGATGCGACAGGGGAAAGGCAATGAGCAGTTCTTC. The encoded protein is CASSFKMRQGKGNEQFF.

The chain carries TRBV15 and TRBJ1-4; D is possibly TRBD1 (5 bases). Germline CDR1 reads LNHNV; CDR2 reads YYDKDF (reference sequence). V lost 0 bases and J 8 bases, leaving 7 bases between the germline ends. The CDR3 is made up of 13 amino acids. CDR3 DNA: TGTGCCACCAGCAGAGAGCGGGGGGAAAAACTGTTTTTT. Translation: CATSRERGEKLFF. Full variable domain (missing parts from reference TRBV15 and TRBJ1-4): DAMVIQNPRYQVTQFGKPVTLSCSQTLNHNVMYWYQQKSSQAPKLLFHYYDKDFNNEADTPDNFQSRRPNTSFCFLDIRSPGLGDTAMYLCATSRERGEKLFFGSGTQLSVL.

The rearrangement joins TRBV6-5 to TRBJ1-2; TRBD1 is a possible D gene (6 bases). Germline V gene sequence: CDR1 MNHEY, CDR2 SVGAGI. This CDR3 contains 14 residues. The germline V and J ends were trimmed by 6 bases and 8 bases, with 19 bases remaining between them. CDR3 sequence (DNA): TGTGCCAGCAGCGGAAGGGGGGTGGGAGGGGGCTACACCTTC. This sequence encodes CASSGRGVGGGYTF.

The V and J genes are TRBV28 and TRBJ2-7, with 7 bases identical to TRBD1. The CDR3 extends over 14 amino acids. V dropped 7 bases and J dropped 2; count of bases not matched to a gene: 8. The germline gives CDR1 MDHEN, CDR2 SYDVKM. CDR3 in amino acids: CASTPGDRAYEQYF. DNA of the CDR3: TGTGCCAGCACTCCCGGGGACAGAGCCTACGAGCAGTACTTC.

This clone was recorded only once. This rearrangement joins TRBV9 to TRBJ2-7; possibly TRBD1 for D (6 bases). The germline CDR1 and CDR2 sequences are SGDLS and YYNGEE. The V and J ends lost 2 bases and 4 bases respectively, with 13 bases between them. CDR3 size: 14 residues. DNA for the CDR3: TGTGCCAGCAGCGTCTTGCCAGGGGTATACGAGCAGTACTTC. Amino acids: CASSVLPGVYEQYF.

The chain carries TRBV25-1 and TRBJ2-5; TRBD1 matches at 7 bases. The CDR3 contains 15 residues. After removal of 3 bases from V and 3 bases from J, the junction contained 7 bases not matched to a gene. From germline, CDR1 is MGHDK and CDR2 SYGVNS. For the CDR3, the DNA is TGTGCCAGCAGTGATTCTAGGACAGGCAAAGAGACCCAGTACTTC. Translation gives CASSDSRTGKETQYF.

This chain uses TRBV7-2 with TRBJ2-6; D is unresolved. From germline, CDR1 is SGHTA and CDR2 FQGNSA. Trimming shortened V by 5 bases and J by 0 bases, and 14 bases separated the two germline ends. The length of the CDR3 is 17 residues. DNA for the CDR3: TGTGCCAGCAGCCTCGGGTTCCCCAACTCTGGGGCCAACGTCCTGACTTTC. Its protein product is CASSLGFPNSGANVLTF.